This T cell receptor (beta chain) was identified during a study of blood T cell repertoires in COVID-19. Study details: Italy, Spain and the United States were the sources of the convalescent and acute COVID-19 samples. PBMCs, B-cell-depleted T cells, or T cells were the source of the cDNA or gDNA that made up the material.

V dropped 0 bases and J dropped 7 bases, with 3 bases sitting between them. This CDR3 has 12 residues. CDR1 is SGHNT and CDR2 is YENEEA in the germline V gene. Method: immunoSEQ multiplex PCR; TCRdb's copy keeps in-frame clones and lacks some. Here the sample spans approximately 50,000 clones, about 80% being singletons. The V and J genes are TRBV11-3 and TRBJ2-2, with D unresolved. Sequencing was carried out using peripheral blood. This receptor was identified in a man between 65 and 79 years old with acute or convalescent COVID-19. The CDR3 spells CASSLDYGELFF. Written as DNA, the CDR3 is TGTGCCAGCAGCTTAGATTACGGGGAGCTGTTTTTT.